What follows describes a single T cell receptor (beta chain). The data belong to a study of blood T cell repertoires in COVID-19. Germline CDR1 SGHRS, CDR2 YFSETQ. This CDR3 is built from 16 residues. Trimming took 2 bases from V and 0 from J, leaving 14 bases between them. In the study's own analysis: Reference gene primers were amplified, and this amplification served to estimate nucleated cell counts. The assay was immunoSEQ multiplex PCR, and TCRdb's table has in-frame clones only and misses some. V and J calls and clone size follow that table, whereas D and trimming were derived from the DNA. The table records 410,000 or so clones, about 91% of them present only once.

The source of this sequence is a woman between 35 and 50 years old with COVID-19, enrolled during active disease. What was sequenced was peripheral blood. V is TRBV5-1 and J is TRBJ1-1, with D hard to call. CDR3 coding DNA: TGCGCCAGCAGCTTTACCCCCCAGAATCTGAACACTGAAGCTTTCTTT. Encoded protein: CASSFTPQNLNTEAFF.